What follows describes a single TCR beta chain. This record belongs to a study of control samples from healthy donors and cancer patients. TCRdb's table, derived via immunoSEQ multiplex PCR, lists solely in-frame clones and lacks some. The data contain more than 95,000 clones, over 85% of them singletons. The CDR3 runs to 14 residues. Germline V CDR1 and CDR2: MNHEY, SMNVEV (reference sequence). V lost 2 bases, J lost 4 bases, and 12 bases lay in between. The V and J genes are TRBV27 and TRBJ2-7; D may be TRBD1 or TRBD2 (6 bases each). The receptor was isolated from a man aged 18 to 35 in good health. Sequenced sample: blood. CDR3 sequence (DNA): TGTGCCAGCAGTTTAAGGGGGGAGGCGTACGAGCAGTACTTC. Its translation is CASSLRGEAYEQYF.